One and the same sample provided the 12 T cell receptor beta chains below, sequenced in a study of T cell repertoires in cytomegalovirus infection. TCRdb re-derived calls from the reads in MiXCR, one entry per CDR3 protein. The repertoire holds approximately 97,000 distinct CDR3 sequences, with more than 15% as singletons. The material sequenced was PBMCs. Receptor source: a human donor in good health (CMV status not recorded). Some clones in this sample may be carry-over from other donors' samples.

In regard to this clonotype: With a much larger clone just one base away, this may be a read error. This sequence joins TRBV7-2 and TRBJ2-7; the D is unclear. CDR3 length equals 11 residues. Germline CDR1 and CDR2: SGHTA and FQGNSA. The CDR3 loop is CASSSSHEQYF. The CDR3 DNA sequence: TGTGCCAGCAGCTCCTCCCACGAGCAGTACTTC.

This clonotype was seen only a few times. The chain carries TRBV7-4 and TRBJ1-2; 9 positions match TRBD1. V trimming: 0 bases; J trimming: 8 bases; junction bases outside the gene matches: 10. Germline-derived CDR1 and CDR2 are SGHVT and SQSDAQ. The CDR3 loop spans 16 amino acids. The chain's CDR3 is CASSLALGQGSGGYTF. As DNA, the CDR3 is TGTGCCAGCAGCTTAGCGCTCGGACAGGGGAGTGGGGGCTACACCTTC.

Concerning this clonotype: This may stem from a read error, because a much larger clone lies one nucleotide away. The V and J genes are TRBV11-2 and TRBJ2-5; D uncertain. Trimming removed 7 bases at V and 3 bases at J, with 6 bases between. In germline, CDR1 is SGHAT, CDR2 FQNNGV. This CDR3 is built from 11 residues. This chain's CDR3 is CASNNKETQYF. The CDR3 DNA sequence: TGTGCCAGCAACAATAAAGAGACCCAGTACTTC.

This clonotype was picked up many times. Here the CDR3 DNA reads TGTGCCAGCGCCGGGGCAGCCAGCTCCTACAATGAGCAGTTCTTC. It specifies CASAGAASSYNEQFF. The chain combines TRBV7-8 with TRBJ2-1, with D perhaps given as TRBD1 or TRBD2 (5 bases each). The CDR3 length is 15 residues. Germline values: CDR1 SGHVS, CDR2 FQNEAQ. V lost 8 bases and J lost 0, with 14 bases in between.

The chain combines TRBV20-1 with TRBJ1-2; TRBD1 might be the D (5 bases). The CDR3 loop spans 13 amino acids. With 1 base removed from V and 8 bases from J, the gap between germline ends came to 14 bases. Germline V CDR1 and CDR2: DFQATT, SNEGSKA (reference sequence). This chain's CDR3 is CSARVVGVEGYTF. CDR3 coding DNA: TGCAGTGCTAGAGTGGTGGGGGTCGAAGGCTACACCTTC.

This clonotype came up a few times. The rearrangement links TRBV20-1 to TRBJ2-5; D might be TRBD1 or TRBD2, each matching 5 bases. V lost 0 bases and J 4 bases, leaving 18 bases between the germline ends. Per the germline V gene, CDR1 is DFQATT and CDR2 is SNEGSKA (reference sequence). The CDR3 totals 16 residues. CDR3 bases: TGCAGTGCTAGAGATGGGGCGGCCGGAGGAAGAGAGACCCAGTACTTC. Protein: CSARDGAAGGRETQYF.

The CDR3 here is CASSLDAVRETQYF. CDR3 bases: TGCGCCAGCAGCTTGGACGCGGTTCGGGAGACCCAGTACTTC. The V gene is TRBV5-1, the J gene TRBJ2-5; D call uncertain. Germline CDR1 and CDR2: SGHRS and YFSETQ. This CDR3 comprises 14 residues. V gave up 0 bases and J gave up 5 bases, with 11 bases separating them.

Ten or more counts support this clonotype. The chain joins TRBV5-1 to TRBJ1-1; D call uncertain. With 7 bases removed from V and 2 bases from J, the gap between germline ends came to 15 bases. There are 14 residues in the CDR3. CDR1 and CDR2 from the germline V gene are SGHRS and YFSETQ. The CDR3 loop is CASSLGWLNTEAFF. Written as DNA, the CDR3 is TGCGCCAGCTCGTTAGGTTGGCTTAACACTGAAGCTTTCTTT.

This clonotype has at least ten counts. The chain combines TRBV5-1 with TRBJ2-7; D possibly corresponds to TRBD1 (6 bases). Germline CDR1 reads SGHRS; CDR2 reads YFSETQ. Trimming took 3 bases from V and 6 from J, leaving 13 bases between them. The CDR3 loop spans 13 amino acids. CDR3 protein: CASSSSTGIEQYF. DNA for the CDR3: TGCGCCAGCAGCTCCTCCACAGGGATCGAGCAGTACTTC.

This clonotype came up many times. The chain employs TRBV11-3 and TRBJ2-3, with 12 bases aligning to TRBD1. The CDR3 consists of 17 residues. Germline loops: CDR1 SGHNT, CDR2 YENEEA. V shed 3 bases, J shed 3 bases, and the junction held 7 bases outside the gene matches. The CDR3 here is CASSLGQGAVWTDTQYF. DNA of the CDR3: TGTGCCAGCAGCTTGGGACAGGGGGCTGTCTGGACAGATACGCAGTATTTT.

This clonotype occurred once. V gene TRBV7-2 combines with J gene TRBJ2-2, with D unresolved. The germline CDR1 and CDR2 sequences are SGHTA and FQGNSA. V gave up 2 bases and J gave up 6 bases, with 4 bases separating them. CDR3 size: 12 residues. CDR3: CASSLNPGELFF. The CDR3 coding sequence is TGTGCCAGCAGCTTAAACCCCGGGGAGCTGTTTTTT.

V usage is TRBV12-3 or TRBV12-4 and J usage is TRBJ2-1; TRBD1 matches 9 bases. This CDR3 has 15 residues. J lost 1 base, V lost 4 bases, and 2 bases had no gene match. DNA of the CDR3: TGTGCCAGCAGTTCCGGGACAGGGTCCTACAATGAGCAGTTCTTC. Its protein is CASSSGTGSYNEQFF.